Listed here are 17 T cell receptor beta chains from one sample, sequenced in a study of PD-1 blockade in classical Hodgkin lymphoma. Time point indicated: newly diagnosed, previously untreated cHL patient sample. Measured with immunoSEQ multiplex PCR; TCRdb has only the in-frame clones, and not every one. The sample consists of about 46,000 clones, about nine tenths of them appearing once. Sequencing was done on a sample of peripheral blood mononuclear cells (PBMCs). All receptors derive from a human donor with classical Hodgkin lymphoma.

The chain couples TRBV15 to TRBJ1-1; D is undetermined. Germline loops: CDR1 LNHNV, CDR2 YYDKDF (reference sequence). The CDR3 spans 13 residues. V lost 5 bases and J lost 4, with 11 bases in between. In nucleotides, the CDR3 is TGTGCCACCAGCCCCAACCGCCGCACTGAAGCTTTCTTT. It specifies CATSPNRRTEAFF.

The chain carries TRBV14 and TRBJ1-1; no firm D call. Looked up from germline, CDR1 is SGHDN and CDR2 is FVKESK. The CDR3 sequence is 13 residues long. Trimming shortened V by 4 bases and J by 5 bases, and 11 bases separated the two germline ends. In DNA, the CDR3 is TGTGCCAGCAGCCCCCTCGAGGGAACTGAAGCTTTCTTT. Encoded protein: CASSPLEGTEAFF.

This rearrangement joins TRBV6-6 to TRBJ1-1, with a weak D call TRBD1 (6 bases). The V end was cut by 6 bases, the J end by 0 bases, with 8 bases between. Germline assignment: CDR1 MNHNY and CDR2 SVGAGI (reference sequence). The CDR3 runs to 13 residues. The CDR3 coding sequence is TGTGCCAGCAGCCGACAGGTGAACACTGAAGCTTTCTTT. As protein: CASSRQVNTEAFF.

The chain employs TRBV5-1 and TRBJ2-1, with 14 bases that match TRBD2. The ends lost 4 bases at V and 9 bases at J; junction bases unmatched: 6. There are 15 residues in the CDR3. CDR1 SGHRS and CDR2 YFSETQ come from the germline V gene. The CDR3 DNA reads TGCGCCAGCAGCCCCGGGACTAGCGGGAGTGGTGAGCAGTTCTTC. This codes for CASSPGTSGSGEQFF.

V gene TRBV28 combines with J gene TRBJ2-1; 7 nucleotides align to TRBD1. The CDR3 is 14 amino acids. Germline lookup yields CDR1 MDHEN and CDR2 SYDVKM. The DNA of the CDR3 is TGTGCAACGATAGGGACAGTCAAATACAATGAGCAGTTCTTC. Translating it yields CATIGTVKYNEQFF.

V and J are TRBV4-2 and TRBJ2-1; either TRBD1 or TRBD2 may fit D (5 bases each). V was pared by 5 bases and J by 8 bases, with 13 bases between. The CDR3 is 13 residues long. The germline V gene has CDR1 LGHNA and CDR2 YNFKEQ. CDR3 protein: CASSTLRDDEQFF. CDR3 sequence (DNA): TGTGCCAGCAGCACACTCCGGGACGATGAGCAGTTCTTC.

The V call is TRBV7-9, the J call TRBJ1-1, with D maybe TRBD1 (5 bases). This CDR3 has 13 amino acids. Trimming removed 5 bases at V and 5 bases at J, with 12 bases between. Germline V gene data show CDR1 as SEHNR and CDR2 as FQNEAQ (reference sequence). CDR3 loop: CASSRRGETEAFF. DNA for the CDR3: TGTGCCAGCAGCCGGAGAGGGGAGACTGAAGCTTTCTTT.

The sample holds one count of this clone. The chain links TRBV29-1 to TRBJ2-2; D is possibly TRBD1 (7 bases). The CDR3 is 14 residues long. V gave up 6 bases and J gave up 2 bases, with 13 bases separating them. Per germline, CDR1 SQVTM and CDR2 ANQGSEA. The CDR3 is CSVAGGTNTGELFF. CDR3 DNA sequence: TGCAGCGTGGCAGGGGGGACTAACACCGGGGAGCTGTTTTTT.

The V call is TRBV4-1, the J call TRBJ2-2; D gene uncertain. The V gene's germline CDR1 is MGHRA and CDR2 YSYEKL. V lost 0 bases and J lost 1, with 15 bases in between. The CDR3 consists of 18 residues. The CDR3 sequence: CASSQDRMDTMNTGELFF. The CDR3 DNA reads as TGCGCCAGCAGCCAAGATAGGATGGATACCATGAACACCGGGGAGCTGTTTTTT.

The V call is TRBV6-1, the J call TRBJ1-2, with 9 nucleotides matching TRBD1. The CDR3 loop spans 14 amino acids. Trimming removed 5 bases from V and 4 bases from J; junction bases left unmatched: 5. Germline V CDR1 and CDR2: MNHNS, SASEGT. CDR3 coding DNA: TGTGCCAGCAGTATCGGACAGGGGAGCTATGGCTACACCTTC. This codes for CASSIGQGSYGYTF.

The chain recombines TRBV7-9 with TRBJ1-1, with D uncertain. Germline V gene data show CDR1 as SEHNR and CDR2 as FQNEAQ (reference sequence). The CDR3 contains 14 residues. The V gene lost 5 bases and the J gene lost 2 bases, with 12 bases spanning the gap. CDR3 DNA sequence: TGTGCCAGCAGCCGGCGGGGTAGTAACACTGAAGCTTTCTTT. This encodes CASSRRGSNTEAFF.

This sequence joins TRBV5-4 and TRBJ2-1; 8 positions agree with TRBD2. CDR3 length: 15 amino acids. Unmatched junction bases numbered 8, after V lost 2 bases and J lost 7 bases. CDR1 SGHNT and CDR2 YYREEE come from the germline V gene (reference sequence). As DNA, the CDR3 is TGTGCCAGCAGCTTCCTCGGGAGGGCCGGGAATGAGCAGTTCTTC. Its translation is CASSFLGRAGNEQFF.

The J gene is TRBJ2-5, the V gene TRBV6-5, with D perhaps TRBD2 (5 bases). Trimming removed 9 bases from V and 2 bases from J, with 10 bases in between. Germline CDR1 reads MNHEY; CDR2 reads SVGAGI. The CDR3 loop spans 12 amino acids. CDR3 sequence: CASTGSQETQYF. Written as DNA, the CDR3 is TGTGCCAGTACGGGGTCACAAGAGACCCAGTACTTC.

The chain links TRBV2 to TRBJ1-2; D is ambiguous. With 6 bases removed from V and 8 bases from J, the gap between germline ends came to 16 bases. The CDR3 length is 13 residues. Germline V gene sequence: CDR1 SNHLY, CDR2 FYNNEI. CDR3 in DNA: TGTGCCAGCAGGGGCGACCCCTCCGGCGGCTACACCTTC. Its protein is CASRGDPSGGYTF. The full variable domain, with the rest looked up from reference TRBV2 and TRBJ1-2, is EPEVTQTPSHQVTQMGQEVILRCVPISNHLYFYWYRQILGQKVEFLVSFYNNEISEKSEIFDDQFSVERPDGSNFTLKIRSTKLEDSAMYFCASRGDPSGGYTFGSGTRLTVV.

The rearrangement joins TRBV4-1 to TRBJ2-1; no firm D call. Germline V CDR1 and CDR2: MGHRA, YSYEKL. Deletions cut 1 base from V and 10 bases from J, with 5 bases between. The CDR3 is 11 residues long. The CDR3 sequence is CASSQVGEQFF. Here the CDR3 DNA reads TGCGCCAGCAGCCAAGTAGGGGAGCAGTTCTTC.

V and J are TRBV29-1 and TRBJ1-2, with D maybe TRBD1 (5 bases). CDR1 and CDR2 (germline): SQVTM, ANQGSEA. The CDR3 sequence is 12 residues long. With 4 bases removed from V and 2 bases from J, the gap between germline ends came to 8 bases. CDR3 nucleotide sequence: TGCAGCGTTGGACAGCCCAACTATGGCTACACCTTC. This encodes CSVGQPNYGYTF.

The V gene is TRBV5-4, the J gene TRBJ2-7, with 10 bases matching TRBD1. Germline values: CDR1 SGHNT, CDR2 YYREEE (reference sequence). V shed 6 bases and J 2 bases; nucleotides not matched to a gene: 5. This CDR3 contains 14 residues. For the CDR3, the DNA is TGTGCCAGCACCCGGGACAGGGGTGCCTACGAGCAGTACGTC. This codes for CASTRDRGAYEQYV.